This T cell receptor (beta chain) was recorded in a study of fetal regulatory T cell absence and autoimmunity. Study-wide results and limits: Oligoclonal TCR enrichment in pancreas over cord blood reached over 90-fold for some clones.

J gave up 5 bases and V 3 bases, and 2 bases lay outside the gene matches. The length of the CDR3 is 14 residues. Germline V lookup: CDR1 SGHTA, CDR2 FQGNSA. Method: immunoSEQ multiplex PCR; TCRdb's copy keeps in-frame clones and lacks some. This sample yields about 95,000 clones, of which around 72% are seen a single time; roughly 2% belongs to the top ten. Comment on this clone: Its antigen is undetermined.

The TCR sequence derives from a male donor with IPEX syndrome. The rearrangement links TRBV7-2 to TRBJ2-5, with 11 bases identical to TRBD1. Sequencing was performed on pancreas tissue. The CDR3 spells CASSLDRGRETQYF. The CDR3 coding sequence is TGTGCCAGCAGCTTGGACAGGGGGCGCGAGACCCAGTACTTC.